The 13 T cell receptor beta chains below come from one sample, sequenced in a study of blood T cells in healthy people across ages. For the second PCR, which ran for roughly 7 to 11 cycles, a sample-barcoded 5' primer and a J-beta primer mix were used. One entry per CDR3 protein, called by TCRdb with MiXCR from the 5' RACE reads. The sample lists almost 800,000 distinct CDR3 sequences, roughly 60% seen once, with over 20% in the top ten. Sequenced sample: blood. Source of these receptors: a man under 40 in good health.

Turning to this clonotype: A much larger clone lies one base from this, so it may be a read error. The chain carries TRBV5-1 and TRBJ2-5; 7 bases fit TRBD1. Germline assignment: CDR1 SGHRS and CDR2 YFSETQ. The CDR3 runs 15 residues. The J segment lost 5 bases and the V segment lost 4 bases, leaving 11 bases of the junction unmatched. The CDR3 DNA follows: TGCGCCAGCAGCACCCCAGACGCACAGGGGGAGACCCAGTACTTC. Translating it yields CASSTPDAQGETQYF.

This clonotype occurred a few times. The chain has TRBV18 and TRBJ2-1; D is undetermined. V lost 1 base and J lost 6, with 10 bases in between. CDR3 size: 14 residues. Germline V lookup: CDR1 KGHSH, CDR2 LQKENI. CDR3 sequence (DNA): TGTGCCAGCTCACCACGGTCGGATAGCAATGAGCAGTTCTTC. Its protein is CASSPRSDSNEQFF. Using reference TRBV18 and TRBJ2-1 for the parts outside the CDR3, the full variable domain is NAGVMQNPRHLVRRRGQEARLRCSPMKGHSHVYWYRQLPEEGLKFMVYLQKENIIDESGMPKERFSAEFPKEGPSILRIQQVVRGDSAAYFCASSPRSDSNEQFFGPGTRLTVL.

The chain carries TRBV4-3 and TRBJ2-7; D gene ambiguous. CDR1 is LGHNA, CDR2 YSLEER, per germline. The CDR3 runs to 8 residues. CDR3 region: CAEDEQYF. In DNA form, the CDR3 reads TGCGCTGAGGACGAGCAGTACTTC.

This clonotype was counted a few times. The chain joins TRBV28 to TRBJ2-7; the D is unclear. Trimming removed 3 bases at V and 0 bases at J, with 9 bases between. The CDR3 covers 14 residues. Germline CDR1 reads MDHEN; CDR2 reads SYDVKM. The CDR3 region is CASSFFSDSYEQYF. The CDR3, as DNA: TGTGCCAGCAGTTTTTTCAGTGACTCCTACGAGCAGTACTTC.

The CDR3 loop reads CASSISSGGNYEQYF. DNA for the CDR3: TGTGCCAGTAGTATTAGCAGCGGGGGAAACTACGAGCAGTACTTC. The rearrangement joins TRBV19 to TRBJ2-5; 8 nucleotides line up with TRBD2. The DNA matches TRBJ2-7 better at its end, which makes the J call doubtful. The CDR3 spans 15 residues. CDR1 is LNHDA and CDR2 is SQIVND in the germline V gene (reference sequence).

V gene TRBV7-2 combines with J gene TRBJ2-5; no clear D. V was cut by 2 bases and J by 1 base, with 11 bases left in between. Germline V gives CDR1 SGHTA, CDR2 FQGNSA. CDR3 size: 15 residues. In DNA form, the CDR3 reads TGTGCCAGCAGCTTAAGGGTGGGCGGCCAAGAGACCCAGTACTTC. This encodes CASSLRVGGQETQYF.

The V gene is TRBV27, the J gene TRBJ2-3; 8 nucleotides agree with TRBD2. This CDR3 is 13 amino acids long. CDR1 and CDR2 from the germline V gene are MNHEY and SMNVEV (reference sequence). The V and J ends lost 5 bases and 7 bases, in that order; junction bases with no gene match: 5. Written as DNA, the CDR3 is TGTGCCAGCAGTAGCGGGAGCTCAAATACGCAGTATTTT. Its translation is CASSSGSSNTQYF.

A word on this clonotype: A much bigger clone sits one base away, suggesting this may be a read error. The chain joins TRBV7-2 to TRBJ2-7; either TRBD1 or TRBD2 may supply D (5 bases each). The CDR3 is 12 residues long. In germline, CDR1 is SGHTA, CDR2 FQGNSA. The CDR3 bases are TGTGCCAGCAGCCCCAGTTGGGACGAGCGGTACTTC. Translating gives CASSPSWDERYF. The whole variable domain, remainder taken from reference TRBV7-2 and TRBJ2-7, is GAGVSQSPSNKVTEKGKDVELRCDPISGHTALYWYRQSLGQGLEFLIYFQGNSAPDKSGLPSDRFSAERTGGSVSTLTIQRTQQEDSAVYLCASSPSWDERYFGPGTRLTVT.

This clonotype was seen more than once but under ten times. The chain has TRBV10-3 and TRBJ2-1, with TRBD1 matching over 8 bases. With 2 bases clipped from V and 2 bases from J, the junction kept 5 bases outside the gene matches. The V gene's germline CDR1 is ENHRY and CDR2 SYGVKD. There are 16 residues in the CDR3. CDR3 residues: CAISEIAGGTYNEQFF. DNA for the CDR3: TGTGCCATCAGTGAGATTGCAGGGGGCACCTACAATGAGCAGTTCTTC.

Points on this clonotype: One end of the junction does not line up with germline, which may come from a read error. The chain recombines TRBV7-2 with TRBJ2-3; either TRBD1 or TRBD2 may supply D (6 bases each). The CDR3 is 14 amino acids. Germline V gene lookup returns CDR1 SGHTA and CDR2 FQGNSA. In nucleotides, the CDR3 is TGTGCCAGCAGCTTTAGGGGGGCCCAAGATGCGCAGTATTTT. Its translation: CASSFRGAQDAQYF.

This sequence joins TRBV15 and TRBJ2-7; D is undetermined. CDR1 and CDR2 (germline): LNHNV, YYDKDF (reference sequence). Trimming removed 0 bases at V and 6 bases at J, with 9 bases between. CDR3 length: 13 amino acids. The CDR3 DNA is TGTGCCACCAGCAGAGATGTGGCTTTCGAGCAGTACTTC. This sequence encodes CATSRDVAFEQYF.

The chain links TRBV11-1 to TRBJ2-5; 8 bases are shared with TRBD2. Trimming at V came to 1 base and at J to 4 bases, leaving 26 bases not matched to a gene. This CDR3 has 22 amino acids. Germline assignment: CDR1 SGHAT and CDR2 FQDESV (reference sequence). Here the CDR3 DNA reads TGTGCCAGCAGCTTAGGAGGGAACATCGCCGGACTAGCCGCTTTCGTTCGAGAGACCCAGTACTTC. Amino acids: CASSLGGNIAGLAAFVRETQYF.

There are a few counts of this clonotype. The CDR3 reads CATSDLQVSEQYF. CDR3 DNA: TGTGCCACCTCGGACCTCCAGGTATCCGAGCAGTACTTC. The gene calls are TRBV6-1 and TRBJ2-7; the D is unclear. Per the germline V gene, CDR1 is MNHNS and CDR2 is SASEGT. V was trimmed by 10 bases and J by 6 bases, leaving 19 bases between them. CDR3 length: 13 residues.